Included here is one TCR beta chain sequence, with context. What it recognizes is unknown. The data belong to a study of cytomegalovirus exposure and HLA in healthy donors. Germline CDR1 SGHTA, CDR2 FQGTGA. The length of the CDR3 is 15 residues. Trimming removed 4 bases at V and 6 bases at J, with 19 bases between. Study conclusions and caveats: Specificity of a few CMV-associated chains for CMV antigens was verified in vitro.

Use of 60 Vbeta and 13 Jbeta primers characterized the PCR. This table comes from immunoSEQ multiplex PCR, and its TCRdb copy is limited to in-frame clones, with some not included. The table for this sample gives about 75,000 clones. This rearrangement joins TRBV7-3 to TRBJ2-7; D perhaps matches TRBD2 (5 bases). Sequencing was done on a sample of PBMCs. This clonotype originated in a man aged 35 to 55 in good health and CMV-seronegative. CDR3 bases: TGTGCCAGCAGCTCCCTTGCGAGGGAAGGCAGCGAGCAGTACTTC. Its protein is CASSSLAREGSEQYF. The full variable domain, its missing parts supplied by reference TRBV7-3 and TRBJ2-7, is GAGVSQTPSNKVTEKGKYVELRCDPISGHTALYWYRQSLGQGPEFLIYFQGTGAADDSGLPNDRFFAVRPEGSVSTLKIQRTERGDSAVYLCASSSLAREGSEQYFGPGTRLTVT.